This T cell receptor (beta chain) was retrieved from a study of CD8+ T cells in alopecia areata. Across the whole study: Tofacitinib ran for 6 to 18 months before 6 months off drug.

The treatment here: oral pan-JAK inhibitor, 5-10 mg twice daily. Sampling of alopecia areata patients yielded lesional scalp punch biopsies as well as peripheral blood. RNA extraction and reverse transcription yielded cDNA as sequencing template. Libraries were prepared by immunoSEQ multiplex PCR; TCRdb keeps only in-frame clonotypes and omits some of them. The data contain under 20,000 clones, about 60% of them singletons. Source: skin, taken at week 4, from a patient treated with tofacitinib. This clonotype was obtained from a human donor with alopecia areata.

CDR3 protein: CAWTQDNNSPLHF. The CDR3 bases are TGTGCCTGGACTCAGGACAACAATTCACCCCTCCACTTT. The V and J genes are TRBV30 and TRBJ1-6; D is possibly TRBD1 (5 bases). From germline, CDR1 is GTSNPN and CDR2 SVGIG (reference sequence). The CDR3 is 13 amino acids. V lost 4 bases and J lost 7, with 11 bases in between.